What follows are 30 T cell receptor beta chains derived from one specimen sequenced in a study of cytomegalovirus exposure and HLA in healthy donors. The PCR contained 60 Vbeta and 13 Jbeta primers. Here immunoSEQ multiplex PCR was the method, and the copy in TCRdb shows in-frame clones only, minus some. In the table there are under 110,000 clones, just over 70% of which are singletons. Sample: PBMCs. These receptors all come from a boy younger than 18 in good health and CMV-seronegative.

The J gene is TRBJ2-7, the V gene TRBV6-1; D is undetermined. Per germline, CDR1 MNHNS and CDR2 SASEGT. The germline V and J ends were trimmed by 6 bases and 3 bases, with 12 bases remaining between them. This CDR3 is 13 amino acids long. CDR3 in amino acids: CASSPQPGYEQYF. As DNA, the CDR3 is TGTGCCAGCAGCCCGCAACCGGGCTACGAGCAGTACTTC.

The chain employs TRBV7-9 and TRBJ1-1; 9 bases are shared with TRBD1. Germline V gene sequence: CDR1 SEHNR, CDR2 FQNEAQ (reference sequence). The CDR3 is 17 residues long. V trimming: 4 bases; J trimming: 2 bases; junction bases outside the gene matches: 11. The CDR3 loop is CASSSGQGLRKNTEAFF. The CDR3 DNA follows: TGTGCCAGCAGCTCGGGACAGGGATTAAGGAAAAACACTGAAGCTTTCTTT.

Only a few counts were recorded for this clone. V usage is TRBV9 and J usage is TRBJ2-3; 8 bases line up with TRBD2. CDR3 length equals 16 residues. Germline assignment: CDR1 SGDLS and CDR2 YYNGEE. The ends lost 0 bases at V and 1 base at J; junction bases unmatched: 4. This CDR3 reads CASSVAVAGRTDTQYF. CDR3 nucleotides: TGTGCCAGCAGCGTAGCGGTAGCGGGGCGCACAGATACGCAGTATTTT.

Only one count was recorded for this clone. This chain joins TRBV19 and TRBJ1-5; D is unclear. The CDR3 is 13 residues long. Trimming took 8 bases from V and 5 from J, leaving 13 bases between them. Germline CDR1 LNHDA, CDR2 SQIVND (reference sequence). The CDR3 bases are TGTGCCAGTGCGCGAGACGGAGATCAGCCCCAGCATTTT. Its protein is CASARDGDQPQHF.

The chain couples TRBV6-5 to TRBJ1-5; no reliable D call. This CDR3 comprises 15 residues. Trimming removed 0 bases at V and 1 base at J, with 7 bases between. CDR1 is MNHEY and CDR2 is SVGAGI in the germline V gene. CDR3 nucleotides: TGTGCCAGCAGTTACTCGGAGGCAAGCAATCAGCCCCAGCATTTT. Translating it yields CASSYSEASNQPQHF.

The V and J genes are TRBV28 and TRBJ1-5; TRBD1 aligns across 7 bases. The germline V gene encodes CDR1 MDHEN and CDR2 SYDVKM. The CDR3 consists of 15 residues. After removal of 6 bases from V and 4 bases from J, the junction contained 9 bases not matched to a gene. CDR3 protein: CASSWGAGGNQPQHF. For the CDR3, the DNA is TGTGCCAGCAGCTGGGGGGCAGGGGGGAATCAGCCCCAGCATTTT.

The CDR3 bases are TGTGCCAGCAGCGGTCACGCTAGCGGCACAGATACGCAGTATTTT. Protein sequence: CASSGHASGTDTQYF. The chain links TRBV7-9 to TRBJ2-3, with a weak D call TRBD2 (6 bases). V lost 5 bases and J lost 1, with 13 bases in between. The CDR3 has 15 residues. Germline-derived CDR1 and CDR2 are SEHNR and FQNEAQ (reference sequence).

The chain recombines TRBV5-1 with TRBJ2-5; D gene ambiguous. The CDR3 contains 14 residues. Germline CDR1 reads SGHRS; CDR2 reads YFSETQ. Between the trimmed V and J ends, which lost 0 bases and 2 bases, there was a span of 8 bases. This CDR3 is CASSLEVSQETQYF. CDR3 sequence (DNA): TGCGCCAGCAGCTTGGAAGTCAGTCAAGAGACCCAGTACTTC.

This clone has just a few counts. The chain carries TRBV29-1 and TRBJ1-2; TRBD1 agrees at 8 bases. J was trimmed by 2 bases and V by 4 bases; bases with no gene match: 0. CDR1 SQVTM and CDR2 ANQGSEA come from the germline V gene. The CDR3 has 12 amino acids. CDR3 bases: TGCAGCGTTGGGACAGGGAACTATGGCTACACCTTC. It is translated as CSVGTGNYGYTF.

V is TRBV9 and J is TRBJ1-5; D gene uncertain. Trimming removed 0 bases from V and 2 bases from J, with 6 bases in between. CDR1 and CDR2 from the germline V gene are SGDLS and YYNGEE. CDR3 size: 14 residues. The CDR3 protein is CASSVAPGNQPQHF. The CDR3 nucleotides read TGTGCCAGCAGCGTAGCCCCGGGCAATCAGCCCCAGCATTTT.

Worth noting for this clone: The same CDR3 arises from other DNA sequences in this sample as well. This chain uses TRBV5-6 with TRBJ2-1; 12 bases map to TRBD2. Germline V lookup: CDR1 SGHDT, CDR2 YYEEEE. CDR3 length equals 15 residues. The junction had 3 bases not matched to a gene; V was cut back by 4 bases and J by 4 bases. The CDR3 nucleotides are TGTGCCAGCAGCCCCGGGACTAGCGGGTACAATGAGCAGTTCTTC. It codes for CASSPGTSGYNEQFF. The full variable domain, rest sourced from reference TRBV5-6 and TRBJ2-1, is DAGVTQSPTHLIKTRGQQVTLRCSPKSGHDTVSWYQQALGQGPQFIFQYYEEEERQRGNFPDRFSGHQFPNYSSELNVNALLLGDSALYLCASSPGTSGYNEQFFGPGTRLTVL.

The chain couples TRBV11-2 to TRBJ1-1; possibly TRBD1 for D (5 bases). V shed 4 bases and J shed 0 bases, with 9 bases lying between them. The CDR3 covers 14 residues. CDR1 and CDR2 (germline): SGHAT, FQNNGV. CDR3 amino acids: CASSSSGVNTEAFF. Here the CDR3 DNA reads TGTGCCAGCAGCTCGTCGGGGGTGAACACTGAAGCTTTCTTT.

The V gene is TRBV14, the J gene TRBJ2-7; weak D call: TRBD2 (5 bases). Germline V gives CDR1 SGHDN, CDR2 FVKESK. The CDR3 runs 16 residues. V was shortened by 4 bases and J by 4 bases, with 20 bases between the two germline ends. Written as DNA, the CDR3 is TGTGCCAGCAGCCCGGACGCCGGAGGACTGTTTTACGAGCAGTACTTC. Protein product: CASSPDAGGLFYEQYF.

The rearrangement uses TRBV29-1 and TRBJ2-1; D not resolved. The V and J ends lost 3 bases and 2 bases respectively, with 11 bases between them. From germline, CDR1 is SQVTM and CDR2 ANQGSEA. The CDR3 length is 14 residues. The CDR3 sequence is CSVDSLTPYNEQFF. The DNA for the CDR3 is TGCAGCGTTGATAGCCTTACCCCCTACAATGAGCAGTTCTTC.

This clone was detected only once. The V call is TRBV2, the J call TRBJ1-2, with 12 nucleotides matching TRBD1. Germline CDR1 reads SNHLY; CDR2 reads FYNNEI. This CDR3 has 14 residues. The junction had 6 bases not matched to a gene; V was cut back by 5 bases and J by 8 bases. CDR3 residues: CASSIRDRGRGYTF. As DNA, the CDR3 is TGTGCCAGCAGTATCCGGGACAGGGGGCGAGGCTACACCTTC.

The chain is built from TRBV6-5 and TRBJ1-1; TRBD1 might be the D (6 bases). V dropped 4 bases and J dropped 1 base, with 10 bases sitting between them. The germline V gene has CDR1 MNHEY and CDR2 SVGAGI. The CDR3 contains 14 residues. The CDR3 DNA follows: TGTGCCAGCAGTTTCAAGACAGGGAACACTGAAGCTTTCTTT. Amino acids: CASSFKTGNTEAFF.

This sequence joins TRBV7-6 and TRBJ1-1, with 8 nucleotides matching TRBD1. The CDR3 is made up of 15 amino acids. V lost 4 bases to trimming and J lost 5 bases; unmatched junction nucleotides: 9. Germline lookup yields CDR1 SGHVS and CDR2 FNYEAQ. The DNA of the CDR3 is TGTGCCAGCAGCTCAAGTGGGACAGGCATGACTGAAGCTTTCTTT. This codes for CASSSSGTGMTEAFF.

This clone is a singleton in its sample. This chain links TRBV5-1 with TRBJ2-3, with a possible D match to TRBD1 (5 bases). Germline V lookup: CDR1 SGHRS, CDR2 YFSETQ. The V end was cut by 0 bases, the J end by 4 bases, with 9 bases between. The CDR3 has 14 amino acids. CDR3 DNA: TGCGCCAGCAGCTTGGGACAGCAAGCAGATACGCAGTATTTT. Protein product: CASSLGQQADTQYF.

The rearrangement links TRBV9 to TRBJ2-7; TRBD1 might be the D (6 bases). Germline CDR1 SGDLS, CDR2 YYNGEE. The CDR3 covers 13 residues. V shed 3 bases and J shed 1 base, with 8 bases lying between them. This CDR3 reads CASSGRGSYEQYF. Here the CDR3 DNA reads TGTGCCAGCAGCGGCAGGGGTTCCTACGAGCAGTACTTC. Full variable domain (rest looked up from reference TRBV9 and TRBJ2-7): DSGVTQTPKHLITATGQRVTLRCSPRSGDLSVYWYQQSLDQGLQFLIQYYNGEERAKGNILERFSAQQFPDLHSELNLSSLELGDSALYFCASSGRGSYEQYFGPGTRLTVT.

This sequence joins TRBV6-1 and TRBJ2-7, with 8 bases fitting TRBD1. After removal of 8 bases from V and 2 bases from J, the junction contained 5 bases not matched to a gene. The CDR3 consists of 13 residues. Germline V CDR1 and CDR2: MNHNS, SASEGT. CDR3 DNA: TGTGCCAGCGGTTGGACAGGGACCTACGAGCAGTACTTC. This gives the protein CASGWTGTYEQYF.

This clone was detected a few times. CDR3 in DNA: TGTGCCAGTAGTATTCGGGTCAATGAGCAGTTCTTC. The encoded protein is CASSIRVNEQFF. The gene calls are TRBV19 and TRBJ2-1; D is unclear. Germline CDR1 LNHDA, CDR2 SQIVND (reference sequence). The CDR3 is 12 residues long. V was pared by 3 bases and J by 6 bases, with 6 bases between.

CDR3 protein: CASSDSQGDYNEQFF. The CDR3 nucleotides read TGTGCCAGCAGTGACTCACAGGGGGACTACAATGAGCAGTTCTTC. This chain joins TRBV6-4 and TRBJ2-1; 8 nucleotides match TRBD1. This CDR3 contains 15 residues. CDR1 is MRHNA and CDR2 is SNTAGT in the germline V gene. V shed 0 bases and J 3 bases; nucleotides not matched to a gene: 1.

The chain links TRBV7-9 to TRBJ1-1; 8 bases are shared with TRBD1. V lost 3 bases, J lost 1 base, and 4 bases stayed unmatched. Germline-derived CDR1 and CDR2 are SEHNR and FQNEAQ (reference sequence). The CDR3 loop spans 15 amino acids. CDR3 DNA sequence: TGTGCCAGCAGCTTCTCCGGGACAGGGAACACTGAAGCTTTCTTT. Amino acids: CASSFSGTGNTEAFF.

V usage is TRBV7-9 and J usage is TRBJ2-3; D not resolved. The CDR3 contains 12 residues. V lost 4 bases and J lost 7, with 9 bases in between. Per germline, CDR1 SEHNR and CDR2 FQNEAQ (reference sequence). CDR3 nucleotide sequence: TGTGCCAGCAGCTACTCTGCTCATACGCAGTATTTT. Its protein product is CASSYSAHTQYF.

The rearrangement uses TRBV6-5 and TRBJ2-7, with 8 bases identical to TRBD1. CDR3 size: 15 residues. Trimming removed 7 bases from V and 3 bases from J; junction bases left unmatched: 11. Germline CDR1 MNHEY, CDR2 SVGAGI. CDR3 in amino acids: CASTLGPGGYYEQYF. In nucleotides, the CDR3 is TGTGCCAGCACCTTAGGCCCAGGGGGCTACTACGAGCAGTACTTC.

The chain couples TRBV30 to TRBJ2-7; D is perhaps TRBD1 (6 bases). The length of the CDR3 is 12 residues. V shed 8 bases and J shed 2 bases, with 13 bases lying between them. Germline V CDR1 and CDR2: GTSNPN, SVGIG (reference sequence). The CDR3 here is CAGSDSTYEQYF. In nucleotides, the CDR3 is TGTGCCGGGTCGGACAGCACCTACGAGCAGTACTTC.

This chain uses TRBV27 with TRBJ2-1; 12 positions match TRBD2. The V gene's germline CDR1 is MNHEY and CDR2 SMNVEV (reference sequence). V gave up 10 bases and J gave up 5 bases; unmatched junction bases: 9. This CDR3 is 15 amino acids long. The CDR3 DNA reads TGTGCCACCGCCTTGACTAGCGGGAGTAACAATGAGCAGTTCTTC. The encoded protein is CATALTSGSNNEQFF.

In DNA form, the CDR3 reads TGCAGCGTCGCCTCCGGGACTAGCGGGGGGGACGAGCAGTACTTC. This translates into CSVASGTSGGDEQYF. This chain joins TRBV29-1 and TRBJ2-7; 16 nucleotides agree with TRBD2. The CDR3 runs to 15 residues. The germline V gene has CDR1 SQVTM and CDR2 ANQGSEA. Trimming removed 6 bases from V and 5 bases from J; junction bases left unmatched: 7.

The V and J genes are TRBV5-6 and TRBJ1-1, with D hard to call. The germline gives CDR1 SGHDT, CDR2 YYEEEE. The CDR3 totals 14 residues. V lost 1 base and J lost 0, with 7 bases in between. This chain's CDR3 is CASSLNLMNTEAFF. The CDR3 coding sequence is TGTGCCAGCAGCTTGAACTTAATGAACACTGAAGCTTTCTTT.

This clone was seen a few times. The chain links TRBV5-4 to TRBJ1-1, with D tentatively TRBD1 (6 bases). V lost 4 bases and J lost 1, with 14 bases in between. In germline, CDR1 is SGHNT, CDR2 YYREEE (reference sequence). CDR3 length equals 15 residues. CDR3 region: CASSPSGRGNTEAFF. DNA of the CDR3: TGTGCCAGCAGCCCTTCAGGCAGGGGGAACACTGAAGCTTTCTTT.